The rows below give T cell receptor beta chains drawn from one sample of a study of blood T cells in healthy people across ages. MiXCR, applied by TCRdb to the 5' RACE reads, yields one record per CDR3 protein. The sample carries about 800,000 distinct CDR3 sequences, 20% to 25% recorded once. The same specimen was also included in a second study, on T cells of mothers and their children.

Sequenced sample: blood. The receptors come from a boy aged 10-17 years in good health. Each CDR3 is given with its conserved first and last residue. The order of the fields is D gene, V gene, J gene, CDR3 protein. D genes are given only for firm matches.

d_gene: TRBD1
v_gene: TRBV29-1
j_gene: TRBJ2-5
CDR3aa: CSVDGGDSGQETQYF

d_gene: .
v_gene: TRBV29-1
j_gene: TRBJ2-3
CDR3aa: CSVWPANRPDTQYF

d_gene: .
v_gene: TRBV18
j_gene: TRBJ1-6
CDR3aa: CASSPRSGENSPLHF

d_gene: TRBD2
v_gene: TRBV27
j_gene: TRBJ2-5
CDR3aa: CASRGTGTSGPLSEQLF

d_gene: .
v_gene: TRBV4-1
j_gene: TRBJ2-3
CDR3aa: CASSQELVERTQDTQYF

d_gene: .
v_gene: TRBV27
j_gene: TRBJ1-6
CDR3aa: CASRVETGGNSPLHF

d_gene: .
v_gene: TRBV4-3
j_gene: TRBJ1-6
CDR3aa: CASSQDIPWESSYNSPLHF

d_gene: .
v_gene: TRBV5-1
j_gene: TRBJ1-1
CDR3aa: CASTTDGVSTEAFF

d_gene: .
v_gene: TRBV24-1
j_gene: TRBJ2-5
CDR3aa: CATREAGQETQYF

d_gene: .
v_gene: TRBV20-1
j_gene: TRBJ2-2
CDR3aa: CSAQDEAPNTGELFF

d_gene: .
v_gene: TRBV20-1
j_gene: TRBJ2-1
CDR3aa: CSARAREVNSLNNEQFF

d_gene: TRBD2
v_gene: TRBV28
j_gene: TRBJ2-7
CDR3aa: CASSPSQTSGRAFYEQYF

d_gene: .
v_gene: TRBV12-3/TRBV12-4
j_gene: TRBJ2-1
CDR3aa: CASTDGTRTHNEQFF

d_gene: .
v_gene: TRBV4-1
j_gene: .
CDR3aa: CASSQDVRVYEQYF

d_gene: TRBD1
v_gene: TRBV7-2
j_gene: TRBJ1-4
CDR3aa: CASSLTGPNEKLFF

d_gene: .
v_gene: TRBV6-6
j_gene: TRBJ1-5
CDR3aa: CASSYSMQGNQPQHF

d_gene: .
v_gene: TRBV5-1
j_gene: TRBJ2-1
CDR3aa: CASSLERAGWNNEQFF

d_gene: TRBD1
v_gene: TRBV4-1
j_gene: TRBJ1-2
CDR3aa: CASRPPDRGLVGYTF

d_gene: .
v_gene: TRBV7-9
j_gene: TRBJ2-5
CDR3aa: CASSLVRGLGTQYF

d_gene: .
v_gene: TRBV6-5
j_gene: TRBJ1-6
CDR3aa: CASRALWRSDSPLHF

d_gene: .
v_gene: TRBV9
j_gene: .
CDR3aa: CASSATGPADTQHF

d_gene: TRBD1
v_gene: TRBV29-1
j_gene: TRBJ1-1
CDR3aa: CSVRTGDDTEAFF

d_gene: TRBD2
v_gene: TRBV3-1
j_gene: .
CDR3aa: CASSQLGTSDYNEQFF

d_gene: .
v_gene: TRBV6-1
j_gene: TRBJ1-1
CDR3aa: CASSPGGRPNTEAFF

d_gene: .
v_gene: TRBV4-3
j_gene: TRBJ2-5
CDR3aa: CASSQDSMPRETQYF

d_gene: TRBD2
v_gene: TRBV25-1
j_gene: TRBJ2-2
CDR3aa: CASSETGTSMSGELFF

d_gene: .
v_gene: TRBV6-6
j_gene: TRBJ2-3
CDR3aa: CATFSDTQYF

d_gene: TRBD2
v_gene: TRBV7-3
j_gene: TRBJ2-1
CDR3aa: CASSLRGTSGAAYNEQFF

d_gene: .
v_gene: TRBV9
j_gene: TRBJ2-7
CDR3aa: CASSVRNTYRFEQYF

d_gene: .
v_gene: TRBV14
j_gene: TRBJ2-1
CDR3aa: CASSQVQGFGEQFF

d_gene: .
v_gene: TRBV12-3/TRBV12-4
j_gene: .
CDR3aa: CASSFGGEYYEQYF

d_gene: .
v_gene: TRBV19
j_gene: TRBJ2-7
CDR3aa: CASRPIDGSSYEQYF

d_gene: .
v_gene: TRBV5-4
j_gene: TRBJ2-1
CDR3aa: CASSNSGFQFF

d_gene: .
v_gene: TRBV27
j_gene: .
CDR3aa: CASSLSFLAVTLGDYEQFF

d_gene: TRBD1
v_gene: TRBV4-3
j_gene: TRBJ1-2
CDR3aa: CASSQAPGTVSYGYTF

d_gene: .
v_gene: TRBV19
j_gene: TRBJ1-2
CDR3aa: CASSRSNYGYTF

d_gene: TRBD2
v_gene: TRBV7-2
j_gene: TRBJ2-7
CDR3aa: CASSLDGTSSYEQYF